This record covers a single T cell receptor (beta chain). The CDR3 sequence is 13 residues long. Germline CDR1 LNHDA, CDR2 SQIVND (reference sequence). V lost 10 bases to trimming and J lost 0 bases, with 11 bases between them. Original processing notes: Estimation of nucleated cell counts was performed using reference gene primer amplification. Profiling relied on immunoSEQ multiplex PCR, and the TCRdb table lists in-frame clones only, not all of them. That table supplies the V and J calls and clone size; D and trimming were determined from the DNA. Here the sample spans over 450,000 clones, roughly nine tenths being singletons. The record originates from a study of blood T cell repertoires in COVID-19. For the study at large: Italy, Spain and the United States were the sources of the convalescent and acute COVID-19 samples. From T cells, B-cell-depleted T cells, or PBMCs came the material, which was cDNA or gDNA.

During active infection, Seattle patients enrolled and were then monitored through disease. The sequencing input was peripheral blood. This clonotype originated in a woman in her fifties or sixties with COVID-19, enrolled during active disease. The chain carries TRBV19 and TRBJ2-3, with a possible D match to TRBD1 (6 bases). In DNA, the CDR3 is TGTGCCACTCAACAGGGCAGCACAGATACGCAGTATTTT. Its protein product is CATQQGSTDTQYF.